This T cell receptor (beta chain) was documented in a study of beta chain features in type 1 diabetes. Study conclusions and caveats: There was a moderate but significant shortening of TCRB CDR3s in all four CD4+ subsets of Type 1 diabetes patients. Researchers cautioned that cDNA sequencing could over-represent cells with high TCR expression.

Expressed TCRB transcripts got sequenced, as all isolated RNA was reverse transcribed. The data were produced by immunoSEQ multiplex PCR, yet TCRdb's version contains in-frame clones alone and is incomplete. The repertoire has roughly 300,000 clones, 9.3% of them found once; the top ten carry 0.95% to 1.1%. This clone was detected only a few times. The antigen is not known. Germline lookup yields CDR1 SGHTA and CDR2 FQGNSA. This CDR3 has 14 amino acids. Trimming removed 7 bases from V and 4 bases from J; junction bases left unmatched: 9. The sample consisted of central memory CD4+ T cells from blood. The rearrangement joins TRBV7-2 to TRBJ1-2, with 7 positions matching TRBD1. This TCR came from a man aged 30 to 45 with type 1 diabetes. The CDR3 is CASTMAEGAYGYTF. The CDR3 coding sequence is TGTGCCAGCACCATGGCAGAGGGGGCCTATGGCTACACCTTC.